The rows below give T cell receptor beta chains drawn from one sample of a study of regulatory T cells in long-lasting Graves disease. TCRdb reprocessed the multiplex PCR reads via MiXCR and lists one record per CDR3 protein. This table has 400,000 to 650,000 distinct CDR3 sequences, more than 15% appearing once. The sample was also linked to a second study, of T cells in Graves' hyperthyroidism and ophthalmopathy.

The specimen was peripheral blood mononuclear cells (PBMCs), collected at new diagnosis, from a patient treated with antithyroid drugs. The receptor set was obtained from a woman aged 35-60 years with Graves disease. The conserved cysteine and the conserved F or W are not part of the CDR3 here.

V gene,CDR3 protein
TRBV5-1,ASSPSSSGNTIY
TRBV27,ASSSRTAQETQY
TRBV18,ASSLFPDTNNEQF
TRBV19,ASSSSATGRFSPEQY
TRBV6-1,ASSPLGNYGYT
TRBV27,ASSSTRGAWDTEQF
TRBV12-3/TRBV12-4,ASSSQPYDQPQH
TRBV6-1,ASSEARGPNEKLF
TRBV12-3/TRBV12-4,ASSSFGGQPQH
TRBV6-1,ASSAGTGGRETQY
TRBV2,ASSDDRGDTEAF
TRBV3-1,ASSQGRGDGETQY
TRBV5-1,ASSLQGDYGYT
TRBV18,ASFAGDYNEQF
TRBV6-8,ASQGGWEPLGNEKLF
TRBV5-6,ASSLRDRDFNEQF
TRBV11-2,ASSFTGAGETQY
TRBV5-8,ASSWDRGTNVLT
TRBV12-3/TRBV12-4,ASSTKFFRGRKNTEAF
TRBV2,ASNLAGGLYTQY
TRBV20-1,SARPTSGGAFQETQY
TRBV6-1,ASRPTSGGQETQY
TRBV12-3/TRBV12-4,ASSTSGSSYNEQF
TRBV6-5,ASSYSLDETQY
TRBV7-9,ASKYGQGNTIY
TRBV18,ASSPSQTPNTIY
TRBV10-3,AISESGNTGELF
TRBV29-1,SARTGGETQY
TRBV12-3/TRBV12-4,ASSPYRASTTDTQY
TRBV11-3,ASSLEGQGGYGYT
TRBV6-2/TRBV6-3,ASSPGGGAFETQY
TRBV12-3/TRBV12-4,ASSWTGATYEQY
TRBV20-1,SASTGAGYGYT
TRBV2,ASSDTGEYEQY
TRBV11-2,ASSLTDRNGGETQY
TRBV3-1,ASSQEEGKGYT
TRBV5-1,ASSPMSGVATTEAF
TRBV29-1,SEPLAGGVYSTDTQY
TRBV6-2/TRBV6-3,ASSYSIAGAQETQY
TRBV7-8,ASSLAGTGVSNQPQH
TRBV19,ASSMQGGSQPQH
TRBV7-9,ASSATEETQY
TRBV5-1,ASSLATDRSTDTQY
TRBV19,ASSISGVDQPQH
TRBV2,ASSWTADTQY
TRBV7-9,ASSRRDRDYGYT
TRBV2,ASSRGMSNQPQH
TRBV27,ASSSINRRSYEQY
TRBV5-5,ASRPWSTVPSNYGYT
TRBV12-3/TRBV12-4,ASKNRDSSPLH
TRBV18,ASSRRTGTNTEAF
TRBV6-1,ASSGPGTVFHYT
TRBV7-2,ASSLVQGVDFKGEQF
TRBV12-3/TRBV12-4,ASTLYPGNTEAF
TRBV6-4,ASSPLAGGPPDTQY
TRBV9,ASSVEGLAWETQY
TRBV20-1,SARSGPHNSPLH
TRBV11-2,ASSLVGGGTNSPLH
TRBV28,ASSLDRDVEAF
TRBV7-8,ASSLKDSNEETQY